This is a list of T cell receptor beta chains from one sample in a study of T cells in Graves' hyperthyroidism and ophthalmopathy. Via MiXCR, TCRdb re-called the multiplex PCR reads, giving one row per CDR3 protein. Of about 200,000 distinct CDR3 sequences detected, around 19% appear once; the ten largest clones hold 44%. Material: blood. The receptors here all came from a middle-aged man with Graves' hyperthyroidism. Each CDR3 is given with its conserved first and last residue. Clone size appears in some rows only: once, few, many, or a class for an expanded clone.

clone size,V gene,J gene,CDR3 protein
.,TRBV28,TRBJ1-6,CGSAGIRALHF
many,TRBV2,TRBJ1-1,CAERVTTEAFF
few,TRBV6-5,TRBJ1-6,CASSYGAGQGSPLHF
many,TRBV29-1,TRBJ2-7,CSVEQGDEQYF
few,TRBV29-1,TRBJ2-1,CSVEGFSYNEQFF
.,TRBV28,TRBJ2-7,CASSLAGTGGTEQYF
.,TRBV15,TRBJ2-6,CATSSGVGASGANVLTF
many,TRBV27,TRBJ1-1,CASTRGGGNTEAFF
many,TRBV7-6,TRBJ2-5,CASSSSPGGPEETQYF
many,TRBV28,TRBJ1-3,CASSVTGTPGNTIYF
many,TRBV18,TRBJ1-5,CASSPGTNSNQPQHF
many,TRBV28,TRBJ2-5,CASSRQDQETQYF
.,TRBV4-3,TRBJ1-2,CASSRSQGGNYGYTF
.,TRBV6-1,TRBJ2-1,CASSYRGGSSYNEQFF
.,TRBV2,TRBJ1-5,CASSADRVSNQPQHF
few,TRBV19,TRBJ2-5,CASSATGGGETQYF
.,TRBV20-1,TRBJ2-3,CSARDRRGGYTQYF
many,TRBV6-1,TRBJ1-1,CASKPGPTNTEAFF
many,TRBV3-1,TRBJ1-3,CASSPIAGNTIYF
few,TRBV20-1,TRBJ2-5,CSAGVGTTVETQYF
many,TRBV10-3,TRBJ1-3,CAISADSLATIYF
many,TRBV30,TRBJ2-3,CAWSPTGDTQYF
few,TRBV7-9,TRBJ2-5,CASSLELSQETQYF
many,TRBV19,TRBJ2-5,CASSRGRLETQYF
many,TRBV7-3,TRBJ2-2,CASSWDRGYGELFF
few,TRBV5-6,TRBJ2-3,CASSLTREDTQYF
.,TRBV5-1,TRBJ2-5,CASSPAVGMGEAQYF
many,TRBV6-1,TRBJ2-7,CASSYPGTGYYEQYF
.,TRBV30,TRBJ1-5,CAWSGRKHGSSNQPQHF
many,TRBV18,TRBJ2-1,CASSSQEAYNEQFF
many,TRBV3-1,TRBJ2-1,CASSERKLLRVEQFF
few,TRBV20-1,TRBJ2-1,CSAEEAFHNEQFF
.,TRBV19,TRBJ1-5,CASSIEVQPQHF
.,TRBV20-1,TRBJ2-7,CSAPGHVSYEQYF
.,TRBV18,TRBJ2-3,CASSPRNGGSTDTQYF
few,TRBV5-1,TRBJ1-1,CASSLMGRNTEAFF
many,TRBV2,TRBJ1-6,CASSQQGAYNSPLHF
many,TRBV7-2,TRBJ2-6,CASSSQSGANVLTF
many,TRBV28,TRBJ2-7,CASSERGLDEQYF
few,TRBV27,TRBJ2-7,CASSIGTGTAYEQYF
few,TRBV19,TRBJ2-2,CASTTGAELFF
many,TRBV7-2,TRBJ1-1,CASSPLQGASGWGEAFF
many,TRBV2,TRBJ1-4,CASSSRVAFNEKLFF
.,TRBV20-1,TRBJ1-2,CSASGDRGGYTF
many,TRBV11-2,TRBJ2-6,CASSSPPKGRGANVLTF
many,TRBV20-1,TRBJ2-3,CSARAGTDTQYF
many,TRBV30,TRBJ2-1,CAWSVPSGGAYNEQFF
many,TRBV7-9,TRBJ2-1,CASSPLGTGNSYNEQFF
few,TRBV15,TRBJ1-2,CATSRNGQLGYTF
many,TRBV20-1,TRBJ2-5,CSTALAAQETQYF
.,TRBV6-5,TRBJ2-1,CASSYNRGLGEQFF